The present TCR beta chain was sequenced within a study of blood T cell repertoires in COVID-19. This clone was observed a single time. Different DNA sequences within this sample yield the same CDR3. Trimming took 1 base from V and 1 from J, leaving 8 bases between them. This CDR3 is 15 amino acids long. CDR1 and CDR2 from the germline V gene are LGHDT and YNNKEL (reference sequence). Profiled with immunoSEQ multiplex PCR; TCRdb holds only in-frame clones, not every one. The sample records hundreds of thousands of clones, more than 80% being singletons. The clonotype comes from a woman aged 30 to 39 with COVID-19, enrolled during active disease. The J gene is TRBJ1-3, the V gene TRBV3-1 (or the pseudogene TRBV3-2); D not certain. The material sequenced was peripheral blood. This CDR3 reads CASSQVGQSGNTIYF. The CDR3 DNA reads as TGTGCCAGCAGCCAAGTTGGTCAGTCTGGAAACACCATATATTTT.